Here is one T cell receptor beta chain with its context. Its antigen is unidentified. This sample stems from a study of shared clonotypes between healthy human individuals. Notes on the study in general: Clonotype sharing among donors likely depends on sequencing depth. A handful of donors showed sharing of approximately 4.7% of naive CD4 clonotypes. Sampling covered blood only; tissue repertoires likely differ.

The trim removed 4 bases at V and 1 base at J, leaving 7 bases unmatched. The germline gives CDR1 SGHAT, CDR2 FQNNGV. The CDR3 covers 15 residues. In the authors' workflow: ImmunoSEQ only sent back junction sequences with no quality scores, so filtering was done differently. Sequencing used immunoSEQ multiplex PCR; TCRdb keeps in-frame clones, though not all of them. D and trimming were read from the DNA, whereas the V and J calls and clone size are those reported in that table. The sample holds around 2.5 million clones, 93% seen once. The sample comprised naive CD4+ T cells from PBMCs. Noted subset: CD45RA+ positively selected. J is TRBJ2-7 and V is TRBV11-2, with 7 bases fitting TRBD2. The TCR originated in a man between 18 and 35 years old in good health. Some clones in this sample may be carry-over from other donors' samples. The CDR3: CASSSPGLTSYEQYF. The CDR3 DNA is TGTGCCAGCAGCTCCCCGGGACTAACGTCCTACGAGCAGTACTTC.